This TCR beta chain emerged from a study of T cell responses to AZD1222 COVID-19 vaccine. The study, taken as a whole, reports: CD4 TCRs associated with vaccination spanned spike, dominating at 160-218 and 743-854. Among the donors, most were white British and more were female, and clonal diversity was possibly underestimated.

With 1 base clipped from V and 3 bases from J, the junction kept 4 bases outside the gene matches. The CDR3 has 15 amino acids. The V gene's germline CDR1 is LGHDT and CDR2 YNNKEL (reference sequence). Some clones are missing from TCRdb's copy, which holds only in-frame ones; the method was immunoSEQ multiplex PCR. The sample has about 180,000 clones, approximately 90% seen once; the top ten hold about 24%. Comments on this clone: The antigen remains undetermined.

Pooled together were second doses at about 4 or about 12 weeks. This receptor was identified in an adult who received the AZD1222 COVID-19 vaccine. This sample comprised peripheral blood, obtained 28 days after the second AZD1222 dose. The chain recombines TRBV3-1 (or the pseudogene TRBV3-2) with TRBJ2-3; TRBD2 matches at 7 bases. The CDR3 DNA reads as TGTGCCAGCAGCCAAGTGTCTAGCGGAACAGATACGCAGTATTTT. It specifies CASSQVSSGTDTQYF.